The rows below give T cell receptor beta chains drawn from one sample of a study of T cell responses to AZD1222 COVID-19 vaccine. Repertoires were generated with immunoSEQ multiplex PCR, while TCRdb's copy carries only in-frame clones and drops some. The repertoire has around 180,000 clones, 75% to 90% of them found once; the top ten carry 6.5% to 7%. The sample here was peripheral blood, taken on day 0 of AZD1222 vaccination. The receptors originated from an adult in good health. Each CDR3 is given with its conserved first and last residue. The D gene is left open where the match is weak. Clone size is not always given. Where it is, it says once, few, many or a class for expanded clones.

CDR3,DNA,D,V,J,size
CASSFYRDTGELFF,TGTGCCAGCAGCTTTTACAGGGACACCGGGGAGCTGTTTTTT,-,TRBV7-2,TRBJ2-2,-
CASSLGVRFYEQYF,TGTGCCAGCAGCTTAGGTGTCAGGTTCTACGAGCAGTACTTC,-,TRBV7-9,TRBJ2-7,-
CASSALGPYGYTF,TGTGCCAGCAGCGCCCTCGGCCCCTATGGCTACACCTTC,-,TRBV7-2,TRBJ1-2,-
CASSLTANTEAFF,TGTGCCAGCAGCTTAACTGCGAACACTGAAGCTTTCTTT,-,TRBV7-3,TRBJ1-1,once
CASSTSWGDGGELFF,TGTGCCAGCAGCACCAGTTGGGGGGATGGCGGGGAGCTGTTTTTT,-,TRBV11-2,TRBJ2-2,-
CASSPGSQETQYF,TGTGCCAGCAGTCCGGGTAGCCAGGAGACCCAGTACTTC,-,TRBV5-6,TRBJ2-5,-
CASRALDLTYEQYF,TGTGCCAGCAGAGCACTTGATTTAACCTACGAGCAGTACTTC,-,TRBV7-9,TRBJ2-7,-
CASTSTDRGLGAQYF,TGTGCCAGCACATCGACGGACAGGGGGTTAGGAGCGCAGTACTTC,TRBD1,TRBV6-4,TRBJ2-7,-
CSVERRVNTEAFF,TGCAGCGTTGAACGAAGGGTAAACACTGAAGCTTTCTTT,-,TRBV29-1,TRBJ1-1,-
CASSLVEGTEAFF,TGTGCCAGCAGCTTAGTTGAGGGAACTGAAGCTTTCTTT,-,TRBV7-9,TRBJ1-1,-
CASSHPFSGRRPTEAFF,TGTGCCAGCAGCCATCCCTTTTCTGGCAGGAGGCCCACTGAAGCTTTCTTT,-,TRBV14,TRBJ1-1,-
CASSFLVNTGELFF,TGTGCCAGCAGTTTCCTCGTTAACACCGGGGAGCTGTTTTTT,-,TRBV27,TRBJ2-2,-
CASSQETGGWTDTQYF,TGTGCCAGCAGCCAAGAAACAGGGGGTTGGACAGATACGCAGTATTTT,TRBD1,TRBV3-1/TRBV3-2,TRBJ2-3,-
CASSQDGSGTLGYTF,TGTGCCAGCAGCCAAGATGGTAGTGGGACGCTCGGCTACACCTTC,-,TRBV14,TRBJ1-2,once
CASSTGRIYGYTF,TGTGCCAGCAGTACAGGACGGATCTATGGCTACACCTTC,-,TRBV12-3/TRBV12-4,TRBJ1-2,-
CASRLTGATYGYTF,TGTGCCAGCAGATTGACAGGGGCGACCTATGGCTACACCTTC,TRBD1,TRBV6-5,TRBJ1-2,-
CASSPTGGPYEQYF,TGCGCCAGCAGCCCAACCGGAGGGCCCTACGAGCAGTACTTC,-,TRBV4-3,TRBJ2-7,once
CASSESYREEGGELFF,TGTGCCAGCAGCGAATCCTACAGGGAGGAGGGCGGGGAGCTGTTTTTT,-,TRBV9,TRBJ2-2,few
CASSLVDSPLHF,TGTGCCAGCAGTTTAGTAGACTCACCCCTCCACTTT,-,TRBV12-3/TRBV12-4,TRBJ1-6,-
CASSLGRYQPQHF,TGTGCCAGCAGCCTCGGGAGATATCAGCCCCAGCATTTT,-,TRBV7-6,TRBJ1-5,-
CSVPRDREGTEAFF,TGCAGCGTTCCCCGGGACAGGGAGGGCACTGAAGCTTTCTTT,TRBD1,TRBV29-1,TRBJ1-1,once
CASSLLQKTDNSPLHF,TGTGCCAGCAGCTTACTACAGAAAACGGATAATTCACCCCTCCACTTT,-,TRBV7-8,TRBJ1-6,-
CASSISRTSNTEAFF,TGTGCCAGTAGTATCAGCAGGACATCGAACACTGAAGCTTTCTTT,-,TRBV19,TRBJ1-1,-
CATFGDSGFEAFF,TGCGCCACCTTCGGGGACAGTGGATTTGAAGCTTTCTTT,TRBD1,TRBV10-1,TRBJ1-1,-
CASSQEGSGRAYNSPLHF,TGCGCCAGCAGCCAAGAAGGATCTGGGCGGGCATATAATTCACCCCTCCACTTT,-,TRBV4-3,TRBJ1-6,-
CAWSVRAGEGYF,TGTGCCTGGAGTGTAAGGGCAGGTGAGGGGTATTTT,-,TRBV30,TRBJ2-3,-
CASSLNSGRLNTGELFF,TGTGCCAGCAGTTTAAATTCGGGACGACTGAACACCGGGGAGCTGTTTTTT,-,TRBV28,TRBJ2-2,-
CASSPRTLAKNIQYF,TGTGCCAGCAGTCCTAGGACACTAGCCAAAAACATTCAGTACTTC,-,TRBV6-5,TRBJ2-4,-
CASSPMFLETQYF,TGTGCCAGCAGCCCAATGTTTCTGGAGACCCAGTACTTC,-,TRBV7-2,TRBJ2-5,-
CASSEVYEQYF,TGTGCCAGCAGTGAAGTATACGAGCAGTACTTC,-,TRBV2,TRBJ2-7,once
CASTRLAGGQETQYF,TGTGCCAGCACCAGACTAGCGGGGGGCCAAGAGACCCAGTACTTC,TRBD2,TRBV2,TRBJ2-5,-
CASSESRYSTDTQYF,TGCGCCAGCAGTGAGTCGAGGTACAGCACAGATACGCAGTATTTT,-,TRBV10-1,TRBJ2-3,once
CSALTQLNTEAFF,TGCAGCGCCCTAACCCAGCTAAACACTGAAGCTTTCTTT,-,TRBV29-1,TRBJ1-1,-
CASSYPLAGGTYEQYF,TGTGCCAGCAGTTACCCTCTAGCGGGGGGGACCTACGAGCAGTACTTC,TRBD2,TRBV6-5,TRBJ2-7,few
CASSTPGRQSYTF,TGTGCCAGCAGTACCCCGGGGAGGCAGAGCTACACCTTC,-,TRBV7-9,TRBJ1-2,-
CASSLGGTELYGYTF,TGTGCCAGCAGCTTAGGCGGGACGGAGCTATATGGCTACACCTTC,-,TRBV5-6,TRBJ1-2,-
CASGFRGVNTEAFF,TGTGCCAGCGGGTTTCGGGGTGTGAACACTGAAGCTTTCTTT,-,TRBV19,TRBJ1-1,-
CAWGPGGTGELFF,TGTGCCTGGGGTCCGGGGGGAACCGGGGAGCTGTTTTTT,TRBD2,TRBV30,TRBJ2-2,-